This T cell receptor (beta chain) was obtained from a study of radiation and T cells in renal cell carcinoma. Method: immunoSEQ multiplex PCR; TCRdb's copy keeps in-frame clones and lacks some. Among about 95,000 clones, around 88% were seen once, and the ten largest hold almost 8%. As to time point: baseline pretreatment blood. The treatment was: 15 Gy SBRT to primary tumor, nephrectomy 4 weeks later. Sequencing was performed on blood, taken from a patient whose treatment included radiotherapy and nephrectomy. The receptor comes from a man between 45 and 60 years old with renal cell carcinoma.

The CDR3: CASSPAWGQYSNQPQHF. The CDR3, as DNA: TGTGCCAGCAGCCCCGCTTGGGGACAGTATTCCAATCAGCCCCAGCATTTT. V is TRBV7-8 and J is TRBJ1-5; 7 bases are shared with TRBD1. Trimming at V came to 5 bases and at J to 3 bases, leaving 13 bases not matched to a gene. CDR3 length: 17 residues. Germline loops: CDR1 SGHVS, CDR2 FQNEAQ.